Here is one T cell receptor beta chain with its context. Its specificity is unknown. Repertoires were generated with immunoSEQ multiplex PCR, while TCRdb's copy carries only in-frame clones and drops some. The profile shows roughly 2 million clones, approximately 94% of them singletons. This record belongs to a study of shared clonotypes between healthy human individuals. Study-wide results and caveats: Clonotypes shared by all four donors outscored non-shared clonotypes in generation probability.

The CDR3 has 15 residues. V gave up 8 bases and J gave up 1 base, with 17 bases separating them. CDR1 is KGHSH, CDR2 LQKENI, per germline. Sequencing used naive CD4+ T cells sorted from blood. Subset specified: CD45RA+ positively selected. The origin of this receptor is a man between 18 and 35 years old in good health. The genes are TRBV18 and TRBJ1-1, with D tentatively TRBD1 (6 bases). CDR3 nucleotide sequence: TGTGCCAGCCAGCAGGGGAGCGCGGGGAACACTGAAGCTTTCTTT. It yields the protein CASQQGSAGNTEAFF.